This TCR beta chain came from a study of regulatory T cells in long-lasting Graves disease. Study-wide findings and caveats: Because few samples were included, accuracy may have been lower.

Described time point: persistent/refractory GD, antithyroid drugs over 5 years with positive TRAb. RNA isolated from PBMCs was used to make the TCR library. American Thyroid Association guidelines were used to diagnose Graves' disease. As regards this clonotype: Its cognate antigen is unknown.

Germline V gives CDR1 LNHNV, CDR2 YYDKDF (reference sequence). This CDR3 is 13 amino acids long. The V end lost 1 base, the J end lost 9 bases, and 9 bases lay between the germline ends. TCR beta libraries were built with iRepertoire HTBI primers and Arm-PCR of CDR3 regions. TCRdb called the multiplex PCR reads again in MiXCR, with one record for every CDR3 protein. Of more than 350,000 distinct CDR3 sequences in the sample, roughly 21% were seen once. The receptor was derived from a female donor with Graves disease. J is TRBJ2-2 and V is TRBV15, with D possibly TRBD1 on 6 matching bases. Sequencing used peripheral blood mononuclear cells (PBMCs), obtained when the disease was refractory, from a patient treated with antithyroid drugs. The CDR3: CATSRAQGRELFF. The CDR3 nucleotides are TGTGCCACCAGCAGAGCACAGGGCAGGGAGCTGTTTTTT.